This T cell receptor beta chain was identified during a study of shared clonotypes between healthy human individuals. Whole-study context: Three plates each covered CD4 naive and memory; CD8 naive two, CD8 memory one.

Clones were read by immunoSEQ multiplex PCR, and TCRdb kept only the in-frame ones, dropping some. This table holds about 2.1 million clones, around 93% found once. Positively selected for CCR7, the CD45RO-negative cells used as naive CD8 cells excluded terminally differentiated effector memory CD45RA+ cells. Adults of Caucasian background living in Nashville, Tennessee made up all donors. Study-level points and caveats: What naive subsets generally showed was a larger estimated richness than memory subsets showed. Incompleteness in sorted-subset sequencing, despite large depth, was shown by rarefaction.

Of note for this clone: The antigen remains unidentified.

Input material: naive CD8+ T cells from PBMCs. The TCR was taken from a man aged 18-30 years in good health. Some clones in this sample may be carry-over from other donors' samples.

This CDR3 reads CASSLEPTSGHYNEQFF. The CDR3 DNA reads TGTGCCAGCAGCTTAGAGCCCACTAGCGGACATTACAATGAGCAGTTCTTC. The gene calls are TRBV11-2 and TRBJ2-1, with 8 bases lining up with TRBD2. V shed 0 bases, J shed 4 bases, and the junction held 8 bases outside the gene matches. CDR3 size: 17 residues. Per germline, CDR1 SGHAT and CDR2 FQNNGV. The full variable domain, in which reference TRBV11-2 and TRBJ2-1 provide the parts outside the CDR3, is EAGVAQSPRYKIIEKRQSVAFWCNPISGHATLYWYQQILGQGPKLLIQFQNNGVVDDSQLPKDRFSAERLKGVDSTLKIQPAKLEDSAVYLCASSLEPTSGHYNEQFFGPGTRLTVL.